These 32 T cell receptor beta chains were sequenced from one sample in a study of long-term antiretroviral therapy in people with HIV. Run at survey level, the immunoSEQ assay was version v3.0. Sequenced by immunoSEQ multiplex PCR; TCRdb stores in-frame clones only, minus some. The table lists tens of thousands of clones, 86% of them singletons. This sample comprised unsorted PBMCs, obtained 1.2 years after starting antiretroviral therapy. These TCRs come from a man aged 45-65 years with HIV.

The V and J genes are TRBV7-2 and TRBJ1-6; D gene unclear. Trimming took 2 bases from V and 13 from J, leaving 9 bases between them. There are 12 residues in the CDR3. In germline, CDR1 is SGHTA, CDR2 FQGNSA. CDR3 DNA: TGTGCCAGCAGCTTAAGCAGGCCGCCCCTCCACTTT. Translated, it gives CASSLSRPPLHF.

The rearrangement links TRBV19 to TRBJ1-5; D may be TRBD1 (6 bases). This CDR3 has 15 residues. V was pared by 5 bases and J by 3 bases, with 14 bases between. Germline lookup yields CDR1 LNHDA and CDR2 SQIVND (reference sequence). CDR3 nucleotide sequence: TGTGCCAGTAGTGCGACGGGACATAACAATCAGCCCCAGCATTTT. It translates to CASSATGHNNQPQHF. Combining the CDR3 with reference TRBV19 and TRBJ1-5 gives the whole variable domain DGGITQSPKYLFRKEGQNVTLSCEQNLNHDAMYWYRQDPGQGLRLIYYSQIVNDFQKGDIAEGYSVSREKKESFPLTVTSAQKNPTAFYLCASSATGHNNQPQHFGDGTRLSIL.

V usage is TRBV29-1 and J usage is TRBJ1-2; D might be TRBD1 (6 bases). The CDR3 loop spans 14 amino acids. Germline CDR1 is SQVTM and CDR2 is ANQGSEA. V gave up 5 bases and J gave up 4 bases, with 17 bases separating them. CDR3 nucleotides: TGCAGCGTTATGGACCGACAGGCCTCCTATGGCTACACCTTC. It encodes CSVMDRQASYGYTF.

V is TRBV7-8 and J is TRBJ1-3; D call uncertain. Per germline, CDR1 SGHVS and CDR2 FQNEAQ. V gave up 5 bases and J gave up 2 bases, with 13 bases separating them. This CDR3 comprises 15 residues. The CDR3 bases are TGTGCCAGCAGCCCTCGGGCCTTAGCTGGAAACACCATATATTTT. Amino acids: CASSPRALAGNTIYF.

The rearrangement uses TRBV5-6 and TRBJ1-2; D not certain. Trimming stripped 0 bases from V and 0 bases from J, with 6 bases between. The CDR3 is 14 residues long. Germline V CDR1 and CDR2: SGHDT, YYEEEE. The CDR3 DNA is TGTGCCAGCAGCTTGGGGATAGCTAACTATGGCTACACCTTC. This sequence encodes CASSLGIANYGYTF.

The chain is built from TRBV9 and TRBJ1-4, with TRBD1 matching over 9 bases. Trimming at V came to 3 bases and at J to 8 bases, leaving 8 bases not matched to a gene. Germline values: CDR1 SGDLS, CDR2 YYNGEE. This CDR3 region has 15 residues. The CDR3 sequence: CASSEGQGYEEKLFF. The CDR3, as DNA: TGTGCCAGCAGCGAGGGACAGGGTTATGAGGAAAAACTGTTTTTT. The full variable domain, with the rest looked up from reference TRBV9 and TRBJ1-4, is DSGVTQTPKHLITATGQRVTLRCSPRSGDLSVYWYQQSLDQGLQFLIQYYNGEERAKGNILERFSAQQFPDLHSELNLSSLELGDSALYFCASSEGQGYEEKLFFGSGTQLSVL.

V usage is TRBV15 and J usage is TRBJ1-2, with no clear D. Germline assignment: CDR1 LNHNV and CDR2 YYDKDF (reference sequence). Trimming cost V 5 bases and J 4 bases, with 11 bases left between them. The CDR3 sequence is 13 residues long. The CDR3 region is CATSRGSLYGYTF. DNA for the CDR3: TGTGCCACCAGCCGAGGTTCACTCTATGGCTACACCTTC.

The genes are TRBV9 and TRBJ1-1; TRBD1 might be the D (5 bases). V was shortened by 6 bases and J by 1 base, with 13 bases between the two germline ends. The CDR3 runs 14 residues. Germline CDR1 SGDLS, CDR2 YYNGEE. The CDR3: CASNRGQGNTEAFF. CDR3 nucleotide sequence: TGTGCCAGCAACCGAGGGCAGGGGAACACTGAAGCTTTCTTT.

V gene TRBV7-2 combines with J gene TRBJ1-2, with a tentative D call TRBD1 (6 bases). Trimming removed 3 bases from V and 4 bases from J, with 15 bases in between. Germline loops: CDR1 SGHTA, CDR2 FQGNSA. The CDR3 is 15 amino acids. CDR3: CASSFGQTGSYGYTF. The CDR3, as DNA: TGTGCCAGCAGCTTTGGACAGACAGGTTCCTATGGCTACACCTTC.

The chain combines TRBV25-1 with TRBJ2-7; perhaps TRBD1 as D (5 bases). From germline, CDR1 is MGHDK and CDR2 SYGVNS. The germline V and J ends were trimmed by 4 bases and 4 bases, with 8 bases remaining between them. This CDR3 has 12 amino acids. The DNA for the CDR3 is TGTGCCAGCAGTGCTGACAGATACGAGCAGTACTTC. Amino acid sequence: CASSADRYEQYF.

This CDR3 is CASAAQGAYEQYF. CDR3 sequence (DNA): TGTGCCAGCGCCGCCCAGGGGGCCTACGAGCAGTACTTC. The rearrangement links TRBV2 to TRBJ2-7, with 7 nucleotides matching TRBD1. V shed 8 bases, J shed 2 bases, and the junction held 6 bases outside the gene matches. The CDR3 extends over 13 amino acids. Germline V lookup: CDR1 SNHLY, CDR2 FYNNEI.

V gene TRBV5-1 combines with J gene TRBJ2-1; no definite D call. V was clipped by 4 bases and J by 3 bases, with 20 bases between them. From germline, CDR1 is SGHRS and CDR2 YFSETQ. The CDR3 contains 17 residues. The CDR3 is CASSPAAPLGIYNEQFF. The CDR3 bases are TGCGCCAGCAGCCCGGCCGCCCCCTTGGGAATCTACAATGAGCAGTTCTTC.

The chain has TRBV5-4 and TRBJ2-1; D not certain. CDR1 is SGHNT and CDR2 is YYREEE in the germline V gene (reference sequence). V lost 3 bases, J lost 3 bases, and 7 bases lay in between. The CDR3 is 13 amino acids. The CDR3 spells CASSSPDYNEQFF. For the CDR3, the DNA is TGTGCCAGCAGCTCCCCGGACTACAATGAGCAGTTCTTC.

The V gene is TRBV29-1, the J gene TRBJ1-1; D uncertain. This CDR3 spans 12 amino acids. V was clipped by 6 bases and J by 1 base, with 9 bases between them. The V gene's germline CDR1 is SQVTM and CDR2 ANQGSEA. The CDR3 is CSVKFRNTEAFF. The CDR3 DNA follows: TGCAGCGTGAAATTTAGGAACACTGAAGCTTTCTTT.

As concerns this clone: Other DNA sequences in the sample encode the same CDR3. The chain's CDR3 is CASSGQGLREKLFF. The CDR3 DNA sequence: TGTGCCAGCAGTGGTCAGGGACTCCGGGAAAAACTGTTTTTT. This chain uses TRBV7-9 with TRBJ1-4; D is perhaps TRBD1 (5 bases). Trimming pared 6 bases from V and 8 bases from J, leaving 16 bases between. This CDR3 spans 14 amino acids. Germline values: CDR1 SEHNR, CDR2 FQNEAQ (reference sequence).

The chain has TRBV7-6 and TRBJ1-6; a weak D match, TRBD1 (6 bases). V was clipped by 4 bases and J by 4 bases, with 17 bases between them. The CDR3 is 17 amino acids. CDR1 SGHVS and CDR2 FNYEAQ come from the germline V gene. The CDR3 sequence is CASSSRDKLSYNSPLHF. CDR3 coding DNA: TGTGCCAGCAGCTCCCGGGACAAACTTTCGTATAATTCACCCCTCCACTTT.

V is TRBV28 and J is TRBJ1-2, with 10 bases fitting TRBD1. J lost 4 bases, V lost 6 bases, and 5 bases had no gene match. This CDR3 spans 14 amino acids. The germline V gene encodes CDR1 MDHEN and CDR2 SYDVKM. The CDR3 sequence is CASRTGTGVYGYTF. DNA for the CDR3: TGTGCCAGCAGAACCGGGACAGGGGTCTATGGCTACACCTTC.

The chain employs TRBV28 and TRBJ2-3, with 7 bases lining up with TRBD1. The J segment lost 1 base and the V segment lost 6 bases, leaving 7 bases of the junction unmatched. The CDR3 runs to 15 residues. The germline V gene encodes CDR1 MDHEN and CDR2 SYDVKM. The CDR3 is CASRPDRVGTDTQYF. The CDR3, as DNA: TGTGCCAGCAGACCCGACAGGGTTGGCACAGATACGCAGTATTTT.

The genes are TRBV4-1 and TRBJ2-7, with 8 bases that match TRBD1. The ends lost 5 bases at V and 5 bases at J; junction bases unmatched: 17. CDR1 is MGHRA, CDR2 YSYEKL, per germline. CDR3 length: 17 amino acids. CDR3 residues: CASSSPPGGDMKDEQYF. CDR3 in DNA: TGCGCCAGCAGCTCACCCCCAGGGGGCGATATGAAGGACGAGCAGTACTTC.

The CDR3 DNA follows: TGTGCCATCAGTGAGGGGGCCGACACTAGCACAGATACGCAGTATTTT. Translated: CAISEGADTSTDTQYF. V gene TRBV10-3 combines with J gene TRBJ2-3, with D perhaps matching TRBD1 (5 bases). The CDR3 spans 16 residues. V lost 2 bases and J lost 0, with 12 bases in between. The germline CDR1 and CDR2 sequences are ENHRY and SYGVKD.

The rearrangement joins TRBV28 to TRBJ2-6; D remains ambiguous. The CDR3 is 13 residues long. V was pared by 4 bases and J by 3 bases, with 4 bases between. Per germline, CDR1 MDHEN and CDR2 SYDVKM. Written as DNA, the CDR3 is TGTGCCAGCAGTTACGGTGGGGCCAACGTCCTGACTTTC. Translation: CASSYGGANVLTF.

This chain uses TRBV9 with TRBJ2-3; a possible D gene is TRBD2 (6 bases). Germline V gene data show CDR1 as SGDLS and CDR2 as YYNGEE. Trimming removed 5 bases at V and 2 bases at J, with 12 bases between. This CDR3 region has 14 residues. Here the CDR3 reads CASSWAGPTDTQYF. DNA of the CDR3: TGTGCCAGCAGTTGGGCGGGGCCCACAGATACGCAGTATTTT.

V and J are TRBV28 and TRBJ1-1; 9 positions match TRBD1. With V trimmed by 4 bases and J by 8 bases, 11 bases remained unmatched. The CDR3 covers 15 residues. CDR1 is MDHEN, CDR2 SYDVKM, per germline. The CDR3 spells CASSSSLTGGREAFF. The CDR3 DNA is TGTGCCAGCAGTTCAAGCCTCACAGGGGGCCGAGAAGCTTTCTTT. Full variable domain (remainder filled in from reference TRBV28 and TRBJ1-1): DVKVTQSSRYLVKRTGEKVFLECVQDMDHENMFWYRQDPGLGLRLIYFSYDVKMKEKGDIPEGYSVSREKKERFSLILESASTNQTSMYLCASSSSLTGGREAFFGQGTRLTVV.

V gene TRBV27 combines with J gene TRBJ1-1; D is unclear. This CDR3 is built from 15 residues. V lost 3 bases and J lost 0, with 11 bases in between. Germline CDR1 is MNHEY and CDR2 is SMNVEV (reference sequence). The CDR3 bases are TGTGCCAGCAGTTTTTTCCCACAGTTGAACACTGAAGCTTTCTTT. Translation gives CASSFFPQLNTEAFF.

This chain connects TRBV7-3 to TRBJ2-1; 10 nucleotides agree with TRBD2. Germline assignment: CDR1 SGHTA and CDR2 FQGTGA. The ends lost 5 bases at V and 12 bases at J; junction bases unmatched: 13. This CDR3 has 15 residues. The CDR3: CASSPSGGSSPRQFF. In nucleotides, the CDR3 is TGTGCCAGCAGCCCTAGCGGGGGTAGTTCCCCAAGGCAGTTCTTC. Variable domain in full (rest from reference TRBV7-3 and TRBJ2-1): GAGVSQTPSNKVTEKGKYVELRCDPISGHTALYWYRQSLGQGPEFLIYFQGTGAADDSGLPNDRFFAVRPEGSVSTLKIQRTERGDSAVYLCASSPSGGSSPRQFFGPGTRLTVL.

The genes are TRBV5-1 and TRBJ1-1, with D possibly TRBD1 on 6 matching bases. The CDR3 length is 11 residues. Deletions cut 6 bases from V and 8 bases from J, with 11 bases between. Germline assignment: CDR1 SGHRS and CDR2 YFSETQ. DNA of the CDR3: TGCGCCAGCACCGAGACAGGCGAAGCTTTCTTT. It codes for CASTETGEAFF.

This clone was seen a few times. The rearrangement uses TRBV28 and TRBJ1-2, with 7 bases that match TRBD1. The V gene's germline CDR1 is MDHEN and CDR2 SYDVKM. CDR3 length: 11 residues. Trimming removed 5 bases from V and 8 bases from J; junction bases left unmatched: 2. CDR3 loop: CASSTGAGYTF. The DNA of the CDR3 is TGTGCCAGCAGTACAGGGGCCGGCTACACCTTC.

This chain uses TRBV9 with TRBJ2-7, with TRBD2 matching 8 bases. With 4 bases clipped from V and 7 bases from J, the junction kept 16 bases outside the gene matches. Germline V CDR1 and CDR2: SGDLS, YYNGEE. This CDR3 has 16 amino acids. CDR3 coding DNA: TGTGCCAGCAGCTCAGAGACGACTCTTGTAGCGGGGGAGCAGTACTTC. Translation gives CASSSETTLVAGEQYF.

With regard to this clone: The junction departs from the called germline gene at one end, perhaps through a read error. This sequence joins TRBV7-7 and TRBJ2-2; D remains ambiguous. The CDR3 is 14 residues long. Germline V CDR1 and CDR2: SSHAT, FNYEAQ (reference sequence). The CDR3 sequence is CASSLSRSGGELFF. Written as DNA, the CDR3 is TGTGCTAGCAGCTTGTCCAGGAGTGGCGGGGAGCTGTTTTTT.

This clone was seen only once. The V gene is TRBV11-2, the J gene TRBJ2-3; D is unclear. The V gene lost 0 bases and the J gene lost 6 bases, with 10 bases spanning the gap. Germline V lookup: CDR1 SGHAT, CDR2 FQNNGV. The CDR3 loop spans 14 amino acids. The CDR3 DNA is TGTGCCAGCAGCTTAGATGGCCCCCTCGATACGCAGTATTTT. As protein: CASSLDGPLDTQYF. Looking up the rest from reference TRBV11-2 and TRBJ2-3 gives the full variable domain: EAGVAQSPRYKIIEKRQSVAFWCNPISGHATLYWYQQILGQGPKLLIQFQNNGVVDDSQLPKDRFSAERLKGVDSTLKIQPAKLEDSAVYLCASSLDGPLDTQYFGPGTRLTVL.

The chain recombines TRBV7-2 with TRBJ2-7; D perhaps matches TRBD2 (6 bases). V was cut by 5 bases and J by 0 bases, with 20 bases left in between. The CDR3 totals 17 residues. Germline V gene sequence: CDR1 SGHTA, CDR2 FQGNSA. CDR3 nucleotides: TGTGCCAGCAGCCGAAATAAGGGTAGCGGTTCCTCCTACGAGCAGTACTTC. This sequence encodes CASSRNKGSGSSYEQYF. The variable domain in full, completed from reference TRBV7-2 and TRBJ2-7, reads GAGVSQSPSNKVTEKGKDVELRCDPISGHTALYWYRQSLGQGLEFLIYFQGNSAPDKSGLPSDRFSAERTGGSVSTLTIQRTQQEDSAVYLCASSRNKGSGSSYEQYFGPGTRLTVT.

On this clone: The identical CDR3 is also encoded by other nucleotide sequences in the sample. The J gene is TRBJ2-7, the V gene TRBV5-6; possible D gene TRBD1, 5 bases. This CDR3 contains 14 residues. Germline CDR1 SGHDT, CDR2 YYEEEE. Trimming pared 0 bases from V and 0 bases from J, leaving 7 bases between. CDR3 DNA sequence: TGTGCCAGCAGCTTGGCCCAGGGCTCCTACGAGCAGTACTTC. Its protein product is CASSLAQGSYEQYF.